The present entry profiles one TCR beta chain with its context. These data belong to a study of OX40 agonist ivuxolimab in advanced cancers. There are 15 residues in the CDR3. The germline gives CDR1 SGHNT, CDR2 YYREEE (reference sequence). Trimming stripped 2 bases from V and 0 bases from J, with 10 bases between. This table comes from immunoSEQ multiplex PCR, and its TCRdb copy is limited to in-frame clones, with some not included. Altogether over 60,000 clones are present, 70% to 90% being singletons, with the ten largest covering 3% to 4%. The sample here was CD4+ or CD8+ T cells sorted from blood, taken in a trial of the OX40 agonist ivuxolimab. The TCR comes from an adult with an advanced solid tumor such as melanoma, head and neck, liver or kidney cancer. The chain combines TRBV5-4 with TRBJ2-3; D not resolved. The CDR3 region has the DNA TGTGCCAGCAGCTTCGACGAGTCTAGCACAGATACGCAGTATTTT. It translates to CASSFDESSTDTQYF.